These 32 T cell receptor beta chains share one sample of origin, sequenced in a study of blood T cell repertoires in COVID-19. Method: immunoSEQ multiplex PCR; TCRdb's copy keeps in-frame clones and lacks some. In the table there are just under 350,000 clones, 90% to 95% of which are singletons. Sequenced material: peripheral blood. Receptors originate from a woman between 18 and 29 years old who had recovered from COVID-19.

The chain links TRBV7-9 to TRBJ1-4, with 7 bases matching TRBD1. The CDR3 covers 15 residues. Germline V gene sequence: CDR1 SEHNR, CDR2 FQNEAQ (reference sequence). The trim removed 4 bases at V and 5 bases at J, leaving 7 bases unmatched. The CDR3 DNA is TGTGCCAGCAGCTCAGGGACAGACGCAAATGAAAAACTGTTTTTT. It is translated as CASSSGTDANEKLFF.

The CDR3 reads CAWSGTGGSAFF. The CDR3 coding sequence is TGTGCCTGGAGTGGGACAGGGGGTTCAGCTTTCTTT. The chain uses TRBV30 and TRBJ1-1, with 10 positions matching TRBD1. CDR3 length: 12 residues. The trim removed 1 base at V and 10 bases at J, leaving 3 bases unmatched. CDR1 is GTSNPN, CDR2 SVGIG, per germline (reference sequence).

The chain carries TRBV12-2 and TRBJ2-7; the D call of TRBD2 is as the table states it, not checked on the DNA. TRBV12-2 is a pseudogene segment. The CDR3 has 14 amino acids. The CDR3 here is CASRPVRSLFEQYV. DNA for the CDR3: TGTGCAAGTCGCCCCGTACGGAGTCTCTTCGAGCAGTACGTC.

CDR3 residues: CASSRQGGLDGYTF. In DNA form, the CDR3 reads TGTGCCAGCAGCAGACAGGGGGGTCTCGACGGCTACACCTTC. J is TRBJ1-2 and V is TRBV6-6, with TRBD1 matching 9 bases. CDR3 size: 14 residues. With V trimmed by 6 bases and J by 8 bases, 10 bases remained unmatched. The V gene's germline CDR1 is MNHNY and CDR2 SVGAGI (reference sequence).

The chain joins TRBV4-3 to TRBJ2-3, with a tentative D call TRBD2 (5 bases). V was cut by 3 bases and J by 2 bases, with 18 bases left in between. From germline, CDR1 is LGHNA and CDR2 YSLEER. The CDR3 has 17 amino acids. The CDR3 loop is CASSHGISGGSTDTQYF. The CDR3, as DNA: TGCGCCAGCAGCCACGGGATCTCAGGAGGTTCCACAGATACGCAGTATTTT.

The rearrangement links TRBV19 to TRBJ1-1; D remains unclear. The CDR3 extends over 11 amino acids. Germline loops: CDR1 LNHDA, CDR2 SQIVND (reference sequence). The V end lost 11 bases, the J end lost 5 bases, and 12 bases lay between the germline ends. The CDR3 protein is CALGGRTEAFF. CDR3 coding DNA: TGTGCCCTAGGAGGGAGGACTGAAGCTTTCTTT.

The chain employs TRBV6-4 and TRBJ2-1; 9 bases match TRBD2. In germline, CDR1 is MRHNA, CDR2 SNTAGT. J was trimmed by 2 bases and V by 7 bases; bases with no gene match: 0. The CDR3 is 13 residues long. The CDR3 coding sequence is TGTGCCAGCACTAGCGGGACCTACAATGAGCAGTTCTTC. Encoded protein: CASTSGTYNEQFF.

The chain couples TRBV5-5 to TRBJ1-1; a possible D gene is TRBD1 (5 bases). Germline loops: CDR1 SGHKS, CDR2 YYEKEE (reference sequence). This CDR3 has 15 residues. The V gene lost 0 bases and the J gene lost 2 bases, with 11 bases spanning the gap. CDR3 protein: CASSLGGHPNTEAFF. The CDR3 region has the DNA TGTGCCAGCAGCTTGGGTGGACACCCAAACACTGAAGCTTTCTTT.

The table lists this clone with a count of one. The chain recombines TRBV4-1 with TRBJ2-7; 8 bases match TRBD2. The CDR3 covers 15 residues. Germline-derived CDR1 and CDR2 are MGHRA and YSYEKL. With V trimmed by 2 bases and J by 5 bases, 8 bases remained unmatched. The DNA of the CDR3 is TGCGCCAGCAGCCAAAGGTTGGGCGGGAGGCACGAGCAGTACGTC. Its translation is CASSQRLGGRHEQYV.

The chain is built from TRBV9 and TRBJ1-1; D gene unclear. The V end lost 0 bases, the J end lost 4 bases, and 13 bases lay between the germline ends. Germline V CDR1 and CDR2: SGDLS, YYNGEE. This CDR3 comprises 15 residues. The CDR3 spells CASSVGPAGSTEAFF. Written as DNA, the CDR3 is TGTGCCAGCAGCGTAGGACCTGCGGGGAGCACTGAAGCTTTCTTT.

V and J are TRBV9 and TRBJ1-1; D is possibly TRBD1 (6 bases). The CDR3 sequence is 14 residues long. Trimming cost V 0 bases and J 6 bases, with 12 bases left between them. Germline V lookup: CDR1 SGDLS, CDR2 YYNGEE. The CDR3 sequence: CASSVGTGLAEAFF. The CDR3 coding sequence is TGTGCCAGCAGCGTAGGAACAGGGCTGGCTGAAGCTTTCTTT.

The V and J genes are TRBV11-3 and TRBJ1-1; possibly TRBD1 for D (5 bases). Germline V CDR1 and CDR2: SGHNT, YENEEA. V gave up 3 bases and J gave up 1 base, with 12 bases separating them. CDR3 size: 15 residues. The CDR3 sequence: CASSFLGRGNTEAFF. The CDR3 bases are TGTGCCAGCAGCTTCCTCGGTAGGGGGAACACTGAAGCTTTCTTT.

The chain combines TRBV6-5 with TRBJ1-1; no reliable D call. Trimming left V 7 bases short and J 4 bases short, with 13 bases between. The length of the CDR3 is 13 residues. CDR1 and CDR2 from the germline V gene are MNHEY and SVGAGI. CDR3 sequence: CASTAKRGTEAFF. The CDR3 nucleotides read TGTGCCAGCACAGCCAAGAGAGGCACTGAAGCTTTCTTT.

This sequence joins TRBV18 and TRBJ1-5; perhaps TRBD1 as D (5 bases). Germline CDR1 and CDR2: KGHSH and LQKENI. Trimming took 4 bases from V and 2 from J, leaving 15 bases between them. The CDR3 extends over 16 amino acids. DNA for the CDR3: TGTGCCAGCTCACTATCACAGGTCGGTGGCAATCAGCCCCAGCATTTT. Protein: CASSLSQVGGNQPQHF.

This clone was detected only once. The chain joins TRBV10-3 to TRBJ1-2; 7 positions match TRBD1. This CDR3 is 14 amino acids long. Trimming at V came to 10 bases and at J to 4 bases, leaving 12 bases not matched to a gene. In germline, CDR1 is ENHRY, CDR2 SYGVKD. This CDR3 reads CATVPTGARYGYTF. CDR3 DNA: TGTGCCACCGTTCCAACAGGGGCCCGCTATGGCTACACCTTC.

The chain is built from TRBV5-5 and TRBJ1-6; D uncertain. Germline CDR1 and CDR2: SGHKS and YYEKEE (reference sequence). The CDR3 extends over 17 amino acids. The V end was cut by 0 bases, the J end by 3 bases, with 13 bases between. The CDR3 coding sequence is TGTGCCAGCAGCTTGGTGTGGCTGGGCCACTATAATTCACCCCTCCACTTT. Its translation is CASSLVWLGHYNSPLHF.

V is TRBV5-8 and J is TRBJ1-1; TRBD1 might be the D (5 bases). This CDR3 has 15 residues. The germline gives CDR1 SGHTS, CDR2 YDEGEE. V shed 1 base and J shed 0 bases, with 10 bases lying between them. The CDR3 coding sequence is TGTGCCAGCAGCTTGCGGGGGACGGTGAACACTGAAGCTTTCTTT. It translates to CASSLRGTVNTEAFF. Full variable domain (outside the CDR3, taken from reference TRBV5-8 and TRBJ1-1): EAGVTQSPTHLIKTRGQQATLRCSPISGHTSVYWYQQALGLGLQFLLWYDEGEERNRGNFPPRFSGRQFPNYSSELNVNALELEDSALYLCASSLRGTVNTEAFFGQGTRLTVV.

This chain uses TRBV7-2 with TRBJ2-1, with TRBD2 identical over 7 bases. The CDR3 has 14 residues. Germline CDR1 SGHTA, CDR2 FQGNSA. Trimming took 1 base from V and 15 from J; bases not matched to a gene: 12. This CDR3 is CASSLEGLEPRRFF. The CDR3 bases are TGTGCCAGCAGCTTAGAAGGACTAGAACCCCGGCGGTTCTTC.

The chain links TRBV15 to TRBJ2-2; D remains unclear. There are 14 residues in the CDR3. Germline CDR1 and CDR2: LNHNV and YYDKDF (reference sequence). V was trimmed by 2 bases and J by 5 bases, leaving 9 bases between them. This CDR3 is CATSRPARTGELFF. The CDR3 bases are TGTGCCACCAGCAGACCCGCCCGGACCGGGGAGCTGTTTTTT.

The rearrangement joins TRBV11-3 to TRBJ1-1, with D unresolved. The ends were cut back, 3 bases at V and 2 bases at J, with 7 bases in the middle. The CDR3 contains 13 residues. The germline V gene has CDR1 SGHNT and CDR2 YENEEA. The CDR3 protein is CASSLAPNTEAFF. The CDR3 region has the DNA TGTGCCAGCAGCTTGGCACCCAACACTGAAGCTTTCTTT.

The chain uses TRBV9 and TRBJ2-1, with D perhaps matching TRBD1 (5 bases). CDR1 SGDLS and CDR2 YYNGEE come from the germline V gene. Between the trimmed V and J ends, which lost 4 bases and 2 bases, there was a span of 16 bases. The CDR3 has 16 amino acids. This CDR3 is CASSLTSGSTYNEQFF. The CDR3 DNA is TGTGCCAGCAGCCTAACGTCAGGGTCTACCTACAATGAGCAGTTCTTC.

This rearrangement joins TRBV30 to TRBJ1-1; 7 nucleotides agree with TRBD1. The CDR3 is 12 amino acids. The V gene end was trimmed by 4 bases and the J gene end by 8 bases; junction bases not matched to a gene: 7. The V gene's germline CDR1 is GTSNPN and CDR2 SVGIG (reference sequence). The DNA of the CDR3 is TGTGCCTGGAACCATGGACAGGCAGAAGCTTTCTTT. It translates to CAWNHGQAEAFF. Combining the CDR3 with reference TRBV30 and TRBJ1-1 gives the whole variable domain SQTIHQWPATLVQPVGSPLSLECTVEGTSNPNLYWYRQAAGRGLQLLFYSVGIGQISSEVPQNLSASRPQDRQFILSSKKLLLSDSGFYLCAWNHGQAEAFFGQGTRLTVV.

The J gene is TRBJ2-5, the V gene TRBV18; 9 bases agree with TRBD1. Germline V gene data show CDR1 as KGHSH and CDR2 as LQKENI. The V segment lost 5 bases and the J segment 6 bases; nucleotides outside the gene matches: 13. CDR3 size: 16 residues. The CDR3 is CASSAGGTGTAKTQYF. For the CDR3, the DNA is TGTGCCAGCTCAGCCGGGGGGACAGGGACCGCCAAGACCCAGTACTTC.

The CDR3 region is CASSPKRVTSGQETQYF. The CDR3 DNA follows: TGTGCCAGCAGCCCCAAAAGGGTAACTAGCGGGCAAGAGACCCAGTACTTC. The chain carries TRBV3-1 (or the pseudogene TRBV3-2) and TRBJ2-5; 9 bases line up with TRBD2. V dropped 4 bases and J dropped 2; count of bases not matched to a gene: 11. The CDR3 loop spans 17 amino acids. Looked up from germline, CDR1 is LGHDT and CDR2 is YNNKEL (reference sequence).

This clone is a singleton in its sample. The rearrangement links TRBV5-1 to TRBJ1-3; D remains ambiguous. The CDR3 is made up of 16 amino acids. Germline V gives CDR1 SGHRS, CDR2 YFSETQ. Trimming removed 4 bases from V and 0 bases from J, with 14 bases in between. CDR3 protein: CASSPGGRRSGNTIYF. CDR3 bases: TGCGCCAGCAGCCCGGGTGGCCGACGCTCTGGAAACACCATATATTTT.

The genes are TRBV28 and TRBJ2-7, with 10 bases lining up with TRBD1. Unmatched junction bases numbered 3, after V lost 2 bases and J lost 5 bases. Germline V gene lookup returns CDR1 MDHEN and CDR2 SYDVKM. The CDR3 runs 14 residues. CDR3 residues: CASSLGTGVHEQYV. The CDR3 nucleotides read TGTGCCAGCAGTTTAGGGACAGGGGTTCACGAGCAGTACGTC.

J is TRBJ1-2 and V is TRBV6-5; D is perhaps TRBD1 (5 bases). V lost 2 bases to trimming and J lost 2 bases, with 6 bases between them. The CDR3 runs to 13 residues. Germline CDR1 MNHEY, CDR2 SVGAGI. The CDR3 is CASSYHRNYGYTF. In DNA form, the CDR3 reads TGTGCCAGCAGTTACCACAGGAACTATGGCTACACCTTC.

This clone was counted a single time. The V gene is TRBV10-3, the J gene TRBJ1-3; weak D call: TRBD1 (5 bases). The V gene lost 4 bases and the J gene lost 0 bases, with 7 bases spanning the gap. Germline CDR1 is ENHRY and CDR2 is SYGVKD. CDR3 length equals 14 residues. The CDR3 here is CAISGQSSGNTIYF. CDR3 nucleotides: TGTGCCATCAGTGGACAGAGCTCTGGAAACACCATATATTTT.

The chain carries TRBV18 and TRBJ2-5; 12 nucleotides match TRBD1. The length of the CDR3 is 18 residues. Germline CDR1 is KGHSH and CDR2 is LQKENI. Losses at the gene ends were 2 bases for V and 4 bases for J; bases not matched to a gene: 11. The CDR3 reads CASSPSGQGAAFGETQYF. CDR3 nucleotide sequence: TGTGCCAGCTCACCATCGGGACAGGGGGCAGCATTCGGAGAGACCCAGTACTTC. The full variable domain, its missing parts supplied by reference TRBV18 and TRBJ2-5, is NAGVMQNPRHLVRRRGQEARLRCSPMKGHSHVYWYRQLPEEGLKFMVYLQKENIIDESGMPKERFSAEFPKEGPSILRIQQVVRGDSAAYFCASSPSGQGAAFGETQYFGPGTRLLVL.

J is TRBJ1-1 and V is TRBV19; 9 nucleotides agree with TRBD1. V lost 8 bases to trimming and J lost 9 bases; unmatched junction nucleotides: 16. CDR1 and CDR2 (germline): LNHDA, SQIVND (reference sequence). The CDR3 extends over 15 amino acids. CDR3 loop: CASGLANRGRGQAFF. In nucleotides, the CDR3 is TGTGCCAGTGGATTAGCGAACAGGGGGCGCGGGCAAGCTTTCTTT.

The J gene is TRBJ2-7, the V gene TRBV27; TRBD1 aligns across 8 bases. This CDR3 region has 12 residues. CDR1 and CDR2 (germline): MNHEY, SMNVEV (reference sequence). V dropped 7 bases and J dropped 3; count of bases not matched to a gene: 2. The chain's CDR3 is CASTDRGYEQYV. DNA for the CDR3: TGTGCCAGCACCGACAGGGGCTACGAGCAGTACGTC.

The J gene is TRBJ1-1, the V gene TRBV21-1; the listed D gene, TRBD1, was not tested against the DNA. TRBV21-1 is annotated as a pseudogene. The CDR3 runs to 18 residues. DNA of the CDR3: TGTGCCAGCAGCAAAGATGACAGCGAATACCCAATGAACACTGAAGCTTTCTTT. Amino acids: CASSKDDSEYPMNTEAFF.